This T cell receptor (beta chain) was captured in a study of control samples from healthy donors and cancer patients. The V gene lost 2 bases and the J gene lost 7 bases, with 15 bases spanning the gap. Per the germline V gene, CDR1 is MDHEN and CDR2 is SYDVKM. The CDR3 loop spans 15 amino acids. The table came from immunoSEQ multiplex PCR; TCRdb's copy has only in-frame clones and leaves some out. The sample lists about 82,000 clones; roughly 93% were seen once. The specimen sequenced was blood. The chain recombines TRBV28 with TRBJ2-1; D possibly corresponds to TRBD2 (5 bases). The TCR was taken from a woman younger than 30 in good health. CDR3 bases: TGTGCCAGCAGTTTAGCGGGTAGGAGAAAGAATGAGCAGTTCTTC. This codes for CASSLAGRRKNEQFF.